The clone carrying this T cell receptor (beta chain) occurred a few times. Its antigen is still unknown. The germline gives CDR1 ENHRY, CDR2 SYGVKD. The ends lost 6 bases at V and 9 bases at J; junction bases unmatched: 5. The CDR3 is 13 amino acids. This record belongs to a study of T-cell memory formation after mild COVID-19. Whole-study findings and limits: Clones that contracted from day 15 to 85 were balanced CD4/CD8, while later expanders leaned CD4+. For contracting clones, CD4+ ones sat mainly in CM and EM, CD8+ in EMRA. Prior to infection, memory already included some responding clones, suggesting cross-reactive memory joined.

TCRdb itself ran the 5' RACE reads through MiXCR, one entry per CDR3 protein. The sample carries fewer than 150,000 distinct CDR3 sequences, about 6% recorded once. Sequencing was performed on PBMCs or a T cell subset sorted from them (not recorded which). The TCR originated in an adult woman who had mild COVID-19 (a few samples of this study predate the infection). Cell type and time point are not known. The gene calls are TRBV10-3 and TRBJ2-1, with 10 bases lining up with TRBD1. CDR3 nucleotides: TGTGCCATCAGCGGGACAGGGGAAGGTGAGCAGTTCTTC. This codes for CAISGTGEGEQFF.